The 7 T cell receptor beta chains reported below all come from one sample, sequenced in a study of cytomegalovirus exposure and HLA in healthy donors. This PCR relied on a set of 60 Vbeta primers and 13 Jbeta primers. Sequencing used immunoSEQ multiplex PCR; TCRdb keeps in-frame clones, though not all of them. The sample holds roughly 150,000 clones, 80% seen once. Input material: PBMCs. The receptors here all came from a man younger than 45 in good health and CMV-seronegative.

V and J are TRBV19 and TRBJ1-5, with 7 bases identical to TRBD1. J was trimmed by 3 bases and V by 3 bases; bases with no gene match: 14. The CDR3 length is 18 residues. Germline values: CDR1 LNHDA, CDR2 SQIVND (reference sequence). CDR3 coding DNA: TGTGCCAGTAGTATCGGGAGCGCGGACAGGACCCTCAATCAGCCCCAGCATTTT. Amino acid sequence: CASSIGSADRTLNQPQHF.

This chain connects TRBV7-9 to TRBJ2-3; possible D gene TRBD2, 6 bases. Germline values: CDR1 SEHNR, CDR2 FQNEAQ (reference sequence). V was shortened by 5 bases and J by 3 bases, with 12 bases between the two germline ends. CDR3 length: 14 amino acids. The CDR3 bases are TGTGCCAGCAGCCGAGCGGGTATGACAGATACGCAGTATTTT. As protein: CASSRAGMTDTQYF.

This chain joins TRBV6-5 and TRBJ1-5, with 7 nucleotides matching TRBD1. Germline loops: CDR1 MNHEY, CDR2 SVGAGI. V dropped 5 bases and J dropped 6; count of bases not matched to a gene: 7. The CDR3 has 14 amino acids. The CDR3 sequence: CASSPTGVVQPQHF. CDR3 bases: TGTGCCAGCAGTCCAACAGGGGTAGTTCAGCCCCAGCATTTT.

This chain uses TRBV14 with TRBJ2-3, with TRBD1 matching 9 bases. Germline V gene data show CDR1 as SGHDN and CDR2 as FVKESK. Germline trimming cut 1 base from V and 1 base from J; bases unmatched to any gene: 3. The CDR3 spans 16 residues. The CDR3 is CASSQVRDRGTDTQYF. The CDR3 nucleotides read TGTGCCAGCAGCCAAGTCCGGGACAGGGGCACAGATACGCAGTATTTT. Looking up the rest from reference TRBV14 and TRBJ2-3 gives the full variable domain: EAGVTQFPSHSVIEKGQTVTLRCDPISGHDNLYWYRRVMGKEIKFLLHFVKESKQDESGMPNNRFLAERTGGTYSTLKVQPAELEDSGVYFCASSQVRDRGTDTQYFGPGTRLTVL.

This clone was seen only once. Sequence at one end of the junction differs from germline and may be a read error. The V call is TRBV27, the J call TRBJ2-7; possibly TRBD2 for D (6 bases). Germline CDR1 is MNHEY and CDR2 is SMNVEV (reference sequence). This CDR3 spans 12 amino acids. The CDR3 region has the DNA TGTGCCAGCAGTTCAGGACTACCCGGGCAGCACTTC. This encodes CASSSGLPGQHF.

This clone was recorded a few times. This chain uses TRBV7-9 with TRBJ1-2, with 8 bases fitting TRBD1. The germline gives CDR1 SEHNR, CDR2 FQNEAQ (reference sequence). This CDR3 region has 14 residues. The V segment lost 2 bases and the J segment 6 bases; nucleotides outside the gene matches: 5. CDR3 coding DNA: TGTGCCAGCAGCTTAACCGACAGGGGACATGGCTACACCTTC. Its translation is CASSLTDRGHGYTF.

The chain uses TRBV4-1 and TRBJ1-1; 7 bases map to TRBD1. Per germline, CDR1 MGHRA and CDR2 YSYEKL. This CDR3 is 15 amino acids long. J gave up 11 bases and V 0 bases, and 12 bases lay outside the gene matches. This CDR3 reads CASSQEEGAVRRAFF. DNA for the CDR3: TGCGCCAGCAGCCAAGAGGAGGGGGCCGTTCGGCGGGCTTTCTTT.